The 9 T cell receptor beta chains reported below all come from one sample, sequenced in a study of CD8+ T cells in alopecia areata. Treatment: oral pan-JAK inhibitor, 5-10 mg twice daily. Extraction and reverse transcription of RNA yielded cDNA as the sequencing template. TCRdb keeps only in-frame clones here, not all; method: immunoSEQ multiplex PCR. The sample includes 100,000 or so clones, just under 60% seen only once; the top ten take around 17%. Source: CD8+ T cells sorted from blood, taken at roughly week 58, from a patient treated with tofacitinib. These TCRs come from a human donor with alopecia areata.

The table lists this clone with a count of one. This chain uses TRBV18 with TRBJ2-2; TRBD1 is a possible D gene (6 bases). The CDR3 spans 18 residues. Looked up from germline, CDR1 is KGHSH and CDR2 is LQKENI. V dropped 0 bases and J dropped 1 base, with 15 bases sitting between them. DNA of the CDR3: TGTGCCAGCTCACCACCGGTCCACGAGACAGGGAACACCGGGGAGCTGTTTTTT. Amino acid sequence: CASSPPVHETGNTGELFF.

The CDR3 DNA follows: TGTGCCAGTACGCAGGGAGGCAATGAGCAGTTCTTC. It codes for CASTQGGNEQFF. The chain is built from TRBV19 and TRBJ2-1; D might be TRBD2 (6 bases). Trimming shortened V by 7 bases and J by 6 bases, and 10 bases separated the two germline ends. Germline CDR1 LNHDA, CDR2 SQIVND (reference sequence). The CDR3 is made up of 12 amino acids.

This clone was seen a few times. The same CDR3 arises from other DNA sequences in this sample as well. The V and J genes are TRBV13 and TRBJ2-1; D perhaps matches TRBD2 (5 bases). Trimming stripped 1 base from V and 0 bases from J, with 7 bases between. The CDR3 covers 15 residues. The germline gives CDR1 PRHDT, CDR2 FYEKMQ (reference sequence). The CDR3 is CASSLAGSSYNEQFF. The CDR3 nucleotides read TGTGCCAGCAGCTTAGCGGGGAGCTCCTACAATGAGCAGTTCTTC.

The chain recombines TRBV19 with TRBJ2-7; TRBD1 matches at 12 bases. Germline CDR1 and CDR2: LNHDA and SQIVND (reference sequence). The CDR3 spans 13 residues. V shed 8 bases, J shed 9 bases, and the junction held 8 bases outside the gene matches. For the CDR3, the DNA is TGTGCCAGTTGTACCGGGACAGGGGGCGTGCAGTACTTC. It is translated as CASCTGTGGVQYF. The whole variable domain, remainder taken from reference TRBV19 and TRBJ2-7, is DGGITQSPKYLFRKEGQNVTLSCEQNLNHDAMYWYRQDPGQGLRLIYYSQIVNDFQKGDIAEGYSVSREKKESFPLTVTSAQKNPTAFYLCASCTGTGGVQYFGPGTRLTVT.

Regarding this clone: Other DNA sequences within the sample encode an identical CDR3. The V and J genes are TRBV5-1 and TRBJ2-7; possibly TRBD1 or TRBD2 for D (5 bases each). Trimming shortened V by 4 bases and J by 2 bases, and 16 bases separated the two germline ends. This CDR3 is built from 15 residues. Germline V gives CDR1 SGHRS, CDR2 YFSETQ. CDR3 residues: CASSPLAGTTYEQYF. DNA for the CDR3: TGCGCCAGCAGCCCCCTGGCAGGGACCACCTACGAGCAGTACTTC. Supplemented by reference TRBV5-1 and TRBJ2-7, the full variable domain reads KAGVTQTPRYLIKTRGQQVTLSCSPISGHRSVSWYQQTPGQGLQFLFEYFSETQRNKGNFPGRFSGRQFSNSRSEMNVSTLELGDSALYLCASSPLAGTTYEQYFGPGTRLTVT.

The chain has TRBV9 and TRBJ2-7; D may correspond to TRBD1 or TRBD2 (6 bases each). Germline-derived CDR1 and CDR2 are SGDLS and YYNGEE. Trimming took off 0 bases at V and 3 bases at J, with 10 bases between the two ends. The CDR3 loop spans 14 amino acids. The CDR3 bases are TGTGCCAGCAGCGTAGAAGGGGGAGGCTACGAGCAGTACTTC. This encodes CASSVEGGGYEQYF.

This chain joins TRBV11-2 and TRBJ1-6; D gene uncertain. V was trimmed by 8 bases and J by 0 bases, leaving 8 bases between them. CDR3 size: 14 residues. Germline-derived CDR1 and CDR2 are SGHAT and FQNNGV. DNA of the CDR3: TGTGCCAGCCGGAGCAGCTCCTATAATTCACCCCTCCACTTT. Translating gives CASRSSSYNSPLHF.

The J gene is TRBJ2-7, the V gene TRBV11-2; D might be TRBD2 (5 bases). The germline V gene encodes CDR1 SGHAT and CDR2 FQNNGV. Trimming shortened V by 7 bases and J by 7 bases, and 14 bases separated the two germline ends. This CDR3 spans 12 amino acids. As DNA, the CDR3 is TGTGCCAGCAACCCAAATGGCGGGGAGCAGTACTTC. Its protein product is CASNPNGGEQYF.

The rearrangement joins TRBV10-2 to TRBJ1-1; D gene ambiguous. Trimming removed 7 bases from V and 1 base from J, with 13 bases in between. Looked up from germline, CDR1 is WSHSY and CDR2 is SAAADI. The CDR3 has 14 residues. CDR3 bases: TGCGCCAGCACCAGTTTGGTGAGGAACACTGAAGCTTTCTTT. Residues: CASTSLVRNTEAFF.